This T cell receptor (beta chain) was identified in a study of shared clonotypes between healthy human individuals. Regarding this clone: Additional DNA sequences in this sample encode the identical CDR3.

Positive CCR7 selection of CD45RO-negative cells yielded the naive CD8 cells, and terminally differentiated effector memory CD45RA+ cells were excluded. The method was immunoSEQ multiplex PCR; TCRdb's version includes in-frame clones alone and lacks a portion of them. The table has under 1 million clones, over 90% seen once; the top ten hold more than 20%. The length of the CDR3 is 13 residues. CDR1 and CDR2 (germline): ENHRY, SYGVKD. With 8 bases clipped from V and 0 bases from J, the junction kept 2 bases outside the gene matches. Sequenced sample: naive CD8+ T cells sorted from blood. This clonotype was obtained from a man aged 25 to 40 in good health. This chain links TRBV10-3 with TRBJ2-7; 9 bases are a match to TRBD1. CDR3 loop: CAIGTGNSYEQYF. The CDR3 region has the DNA TGTGCCATCGGGACAGGGAACTCCTACGAGCAGTACTTC.